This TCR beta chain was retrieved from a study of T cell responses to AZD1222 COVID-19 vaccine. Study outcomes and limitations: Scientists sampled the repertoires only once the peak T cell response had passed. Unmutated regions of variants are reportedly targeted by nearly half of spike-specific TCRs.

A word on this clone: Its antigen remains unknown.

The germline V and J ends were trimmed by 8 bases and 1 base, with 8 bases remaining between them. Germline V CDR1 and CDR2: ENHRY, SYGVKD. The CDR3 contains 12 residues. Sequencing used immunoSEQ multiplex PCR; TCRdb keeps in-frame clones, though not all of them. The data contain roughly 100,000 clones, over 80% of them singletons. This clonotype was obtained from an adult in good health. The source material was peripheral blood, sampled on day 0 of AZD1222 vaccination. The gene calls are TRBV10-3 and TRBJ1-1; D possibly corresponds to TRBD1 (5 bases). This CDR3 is CAIRDGNTEAFF. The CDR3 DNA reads TGTGCCATCCGGGACGGGAACACTGAAGCTTTCTTT.